The 13 T cell receptor beta chains below were found in one sample sequenced in a study of siplizumab effects on memory and regulatory T cells. Sequenced by immunoSEQ multiplex PCR; TCRdb stores in-frame clones only, minus some. The table has some 97,000 clones, 94% seen once. Specimen: non-Treg CD4+ T cells sorted from blood. These receptors all come from a human donor in good health.

The J gene is TRBJ2-2, the V gene TRBV29-1; D unclear. The V gene's germline CDR1 is SQVTM and CDR2 ANQGSEA. Trimming removed 0 bases from V and 4 bases from J, with 6 bases in between. The CDR3 totals 13 residues. The CDR3 loop reads CSVEDLGTGELFF. CDR3 nucleotide sequence: TGCAGCGTTGAAGATCTCGGCACCGGGGAGCTGTTTTTT.

This rearrangement joins TRBV5-1 to TRBJ2-5; D gene ambiguous. The V end lost 4 bases, the J end lost 7 bases, and 8 bases lay between the germline ends. The germline V gene encodes CDR1 SGHRS and CDR2 YFSETQ. The CDR3 totals 11 residues. CDR3 sequence (DNA): TGCGCCAGCAGCCCCAAGGTGACCCAGTACTTC. Encoded protein: CASSPKVTQYF.

The rearrangement uses TRBV7-3 and TRBJ2-3; maybe TRBD1 (5 bases). The CDR3 contains 17 residues. The V end was cut by 0 bases, the J end by 0 bases, with 13 bases between. In germline, CDR1 is SGHTA, CDR2 FQGTGA. The CDR3, as DNA: TGTGCCAGCAGCTTAACCCAAGGGGCCGCTAGCACAGATACGCAGTATTTT. It encodes CASSLTQGAASTDTQYF.

The rearrangement links TRBV30 to TRBJ2-1; weak D call: TRBD2 (6 bases). The length of the CDR3 is 14 residues. V was cut by 8 bases and J by 5 bases, with 19 bases left in between. Germline-derived CDR1 and CDR2 are GTSNPN and SVGIG (reference sequence). CDR3 nucleotide sequence: TGTGCCGGAGGGACTGGGGCGGTCGACAATGAGCAGTTCTTC. It translates to CAGGTGAVDNEQFF.

The rearrangement links TRBV7-6 to TRBJ2-7, with D possibly TRBD2 on 6 matching bases. Between the trimmed V and J ends, which lost 5 bases and 1 base, there was a span of 18 bases. This CDR3 is built from 16 residues. Germline assignment: CDR1 SGHVS and CDR2 FNYEAQ. In nucleotides, the CDR3 is TGTGCCAGCAGCGCTCTCGCGGGGACCGTTTCCTACGAGCAGTACTTC. This gives the protein CASSALAGTVSYEQYF.

V usage is TRBV28 and J usage is TRBJ1-1; D is unclear. The length of the CDR3 is 13 residues. Germline V lookup: CDR1 MDHEN, CDR2 SYDVKM. Trimming removed 4 bases from V and 1 base from J, with 7 bases in between. CDR3 amino acids: CASSYEQNTEAFF. DNA for the CDR3: TGTGCCAGCAGTTATGAGCAGAACACTGAAGCTTTCTTT.

The J gene is TRBJ2-7, the V gene TRBV28; D unclear. The germline V gene has CDR1 MDHEN and CDR2 SYDVKM. This CDR3 is built from 12 residues. V gave up 6 bases and J gave up 3 bases, with 9 bases separating them. Here the CDR3 reads CASSPGRYEQYF. CDR3 nucleotides: TGTGCCAGCAGCCCAGGACGCTACGAGCAGTACTTC.

To note about this clone: This same CDR3 is encoded by further DNA sequences in the sample. V is TRBV29-1 and J is TRBJ2-3, with D perhaps matching TRBD2 (6 bases). The CDR3 covers 12 residues. Trimming took off 6 bases at V and 1 base at J, with 8 bases between the two ends. Germline V gene sequence: CDR1 SQVTM, CDR2 ANQGSEA. The CDR3 region has the DNA TGCAGCGTCGGAGGGGGCACAGATACGCAGTATTTT. This sequence encodes CSVGGGTDTQYF.

In DNA form, the CDR3 reads TGCGCCAGCAGCTTGGATGGGACAGGGGGAGGAGAGACCCAGTACTTC. This translates into CASSLDGTGGGETQYF. This chain joins TRBV5-1 and TRBJ2-5, with TRBD1 identical over 11 bases. The CDR3 is 16 amino acids. Trimming removed 0 bases from V and 4 bases from J; junction bases left unmatched: 5. Germline V gene sequence: CDR1 SGHRS, CDR2 YFSETQ.

The rearrangement uses TRBV15 and TRBJ1-1; D ambiguous. Trimming cost V 1 base and J 5 bases, with 8 bases left between them. This CDR3 comprises 13 residues. Germline V gene data show CDR1 as LNHNV and CDR2 as YYDKDF (reference sequence). This CDR3 reads CATSRGGGTEAFF. The CDR3 nucleotides read TGTGCCACCAGCAGAGGAGGAGGGACTGAAGCTTTCTTT.

The sample holds a few counts of this clone. The V call is TRBV9, the J call TRBJ2-7; D is undetermined. Per the germline V gene, CDR1 is SGDLS and CDR2 is YYNGEE. V lost 4 bases, J lost 1 base, and 12 bases lay in between. CDR3 length equals 14 residues. CDR3 DNA: TGTGCCAGCAGCCCCCTAGTGGGGTCCTACGAGCAGTACTTC. Translation gives CASSPLVGSYEQYF.

The V and J genes are TRBV6-6 and TRBJ1-4; D is ambiguous. With 2 bases removed from V and 8 bases from J, the gap between germline ends came to 15 bases. CDR1 is MNHNY, CDR2 SVGAGI, per germline (reference sequence). This CDR3 region has 15 residues. CDR3 region: CASSYAPPWREKLFF. The CDR3 coding sequence is TGTGCCAGCAGTTACGCCCCCCCCTGGCGAGAAAAACTGTTTTTT.

Only one count was recorded for this clone. This chain uses TRBV7-3 with TRBJ2-6; D remains ambiguous. Between the trimmed V and J ends, which lost 3 bases and 0 bases, there was a span of 6 bases. Germline loops: CDR1 SGHTA, CDR2 FQGTGA. The CDR3 consists of 15 residues. The DNA for the CDR3 is TGTGCCAGCAGCTTGGTGTCCTCTGGGGCCAACGTCCTGACTTTC. This gives the protein CASSLVSSGANVLTF.